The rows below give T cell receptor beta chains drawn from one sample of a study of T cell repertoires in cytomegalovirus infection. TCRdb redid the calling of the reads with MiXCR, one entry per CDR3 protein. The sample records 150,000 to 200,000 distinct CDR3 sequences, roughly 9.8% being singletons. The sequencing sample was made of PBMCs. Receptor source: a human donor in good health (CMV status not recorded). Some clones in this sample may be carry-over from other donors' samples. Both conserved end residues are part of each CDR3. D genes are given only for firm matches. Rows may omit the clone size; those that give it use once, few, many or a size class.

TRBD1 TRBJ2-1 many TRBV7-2 CASSPGQAYYNEQFF TGTGCCAGCAGCCCTGGACAGGCATACTACAATGAGCAGTTCTTC
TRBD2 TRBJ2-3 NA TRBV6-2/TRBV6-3 CASSLTGTSGGNTQYF TGTGCCAGCAGTTTAACCGGGACTAGCGGGGGGAATACGCAGTATTTT
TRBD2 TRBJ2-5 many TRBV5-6 CASSSRTSGRRQETQYF TGTGCCAGCAGCTCCCGGACTAGCGGGAGAAGGCAAGAGACCCAGTACTTC
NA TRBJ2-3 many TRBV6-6 CASSRIGGVSTDTQYF TGTGCCAGCAGTCGTATAGGGGGAGTGTCCACAGATACGCAGTATTTT
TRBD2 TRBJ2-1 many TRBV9 CASSVEREGYNEQFF TGTGCCAGCAGCGTGGAGCGGGAGGGGTACAATGAGCAGTTCTTC
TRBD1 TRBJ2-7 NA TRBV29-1 CSVEWGTGTYEQYF TGCAGCGTTGAATGGGGGACAGGGACCTACGAGCAGTACTTC
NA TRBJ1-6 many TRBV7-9 CASSSGLNSPLHF TGTGCCAGCAGCTCCGGGTTGAATTCACCCCTCCACTTT
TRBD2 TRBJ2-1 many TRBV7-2 CASSTGLAGAGEQFF TGTGCCAGCAGTACCGGACTAGCGGGAGCTGGTGAGCAGTTCTTC
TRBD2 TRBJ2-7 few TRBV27 CASSFSGNTYEQYF TGTGCCAGCAGCTTTAGCGGGAATACCTACGAGCAGTACTTC
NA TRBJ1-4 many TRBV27 CASRSQGPPNEKLFF TGTGCCAGCAGATCTCAGGGGCCGCCTAATGAAAAACTGTTTTTT
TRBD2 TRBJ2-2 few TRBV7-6 CASSRRGGSIGTGELFF TGTGCCAGCAGCCGGCGCGGGGGTAGCATCGGCACCGGGGAGCTGTTTTTT
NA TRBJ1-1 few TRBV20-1 CSAREQGVWTEAFF TGCAGTGCTAGAGAACAGGGTGTGTGGACTGAAGCTTTCTTT
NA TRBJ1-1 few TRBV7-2 CASSLAGPGSAFF TGTGCCAGCAGCTTAGCGGGGCCAGGGTCGGCTTTCTTT
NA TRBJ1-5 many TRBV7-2 CASSLGGRGYQPQHF TGTGCCAGCAGCTTAGGGGGACGAGGCTATCAGCCCCAGCATTTT
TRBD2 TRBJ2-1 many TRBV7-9 CASSERTSGAHEQFF TGTGCCAGCAGCGAAAGGACTAGCGGGGCCCATGAGCAGTTCTTC
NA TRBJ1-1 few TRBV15 CATSGGIRTEAFF TGTGCCACCAGCGGAGGAATACGGACTGAAGCTTTCTTT
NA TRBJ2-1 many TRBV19 CASTVDSSYNEQFF TGTGCCAGTACCGTGGACAGCTCCTACAATGAGCAGTTCTTC
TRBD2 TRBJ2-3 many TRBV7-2 CASSRTSGGSTDTQYF TGTGCCAGCAGCCGGACTAGCGGGGGAAGCACAGATACGCAGTATTTT
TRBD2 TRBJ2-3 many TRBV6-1 CASSLLLAGGTDTQYF TGTGCCAGCAGTCTTTTACTAGCGGGGGGGACAGATACGCAGTATTTT
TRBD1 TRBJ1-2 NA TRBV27 CASSFGTGVGYTF TGTGCCAGCAGTTTTGGGACAGGGGTGGGCTACACCTTC
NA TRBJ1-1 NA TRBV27 CASSSTGRSNTEAFF TGTGCCAGCAGTTCGACAGGCCGATCTAACACTGAAGCTTTCTTT
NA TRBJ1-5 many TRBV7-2 CASSLEVISNQPQHF TGTGCCAGCAGCTTAGAGGTGATCAGCAATCAGCCCCAGCATTTT
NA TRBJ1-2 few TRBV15 CATSRFSGAQGGYTF TGTGCCACCAGCAGATTCTCTGGGGCTCAGGGTGGCTACACCTTC
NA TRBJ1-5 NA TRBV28 CASSFFSGNQPQHF TGTGCCAGCAGTTTTTTTTCAGGCAATCAGCCCCAGCATTTT
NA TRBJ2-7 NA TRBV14 CASSQDRSGGWQYF TGTGCCAGCAGCCAAGATCGTTCAGGGGGGTGGCAGTACTTC
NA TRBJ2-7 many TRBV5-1 CASSTSPGVSSYEQYF TGCGCCAGCAGCACTTCCCCAGGGGTGAGCTCCTACGAGCAGTACTTC
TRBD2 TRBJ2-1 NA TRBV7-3 CASSPSPGLEQFF TGTGCCAGCAGCCCCTCACCGGGACTAGAACAGTTCTTC